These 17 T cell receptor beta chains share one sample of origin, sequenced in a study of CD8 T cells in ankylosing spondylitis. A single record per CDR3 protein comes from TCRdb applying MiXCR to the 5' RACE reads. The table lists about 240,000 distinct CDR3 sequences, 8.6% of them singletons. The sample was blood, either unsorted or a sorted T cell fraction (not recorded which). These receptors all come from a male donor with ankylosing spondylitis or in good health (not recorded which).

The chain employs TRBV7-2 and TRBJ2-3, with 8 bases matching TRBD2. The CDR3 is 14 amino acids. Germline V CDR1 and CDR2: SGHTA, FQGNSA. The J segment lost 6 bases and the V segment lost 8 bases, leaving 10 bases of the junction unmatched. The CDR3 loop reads CASARGGRPDTQYF. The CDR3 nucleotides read TGTGCCAGCGCCCGGGGGGGACGTCCGGATACGCAGTATTTT.

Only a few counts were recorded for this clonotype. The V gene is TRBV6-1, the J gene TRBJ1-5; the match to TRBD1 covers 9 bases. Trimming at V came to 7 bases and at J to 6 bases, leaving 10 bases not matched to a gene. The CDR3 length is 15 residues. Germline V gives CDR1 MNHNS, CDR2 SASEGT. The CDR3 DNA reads TGTGCCAGCACCCGGACAGGGGAGGTCGGTCAGCCCCAGCATTTT. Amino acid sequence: CASTRTGEVGQPQHF.

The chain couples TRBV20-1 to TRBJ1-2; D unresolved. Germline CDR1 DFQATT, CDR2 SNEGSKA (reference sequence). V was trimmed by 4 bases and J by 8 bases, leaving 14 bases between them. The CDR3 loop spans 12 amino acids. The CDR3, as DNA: TGCAGTGCTAAACCGGGAGGCTCCGGCTACACCTTC. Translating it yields CSAKPGGSGYTF.

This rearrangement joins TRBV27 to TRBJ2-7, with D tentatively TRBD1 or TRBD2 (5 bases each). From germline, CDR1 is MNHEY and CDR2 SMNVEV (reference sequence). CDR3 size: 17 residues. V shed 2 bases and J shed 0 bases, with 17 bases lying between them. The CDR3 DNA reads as TGTGCCAGCAGTTTAAGGGGACCCAACCCCCCCTCCTACGAGCAGTACTTC. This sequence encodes CASSLRGPNPPSYEQYF.

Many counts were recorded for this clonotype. This chain's CDR3 is CATSAPWVRLAKNIQYF. In DNA form, the CDR3 reads TGTGCCACCAGTGCTCCCTGGGTACGGCTAGCCAAAAACATTCAGTACTTC. V gene TRBV24-1 combines with J gene TRBJ2-4; D is unclear. Trimming cost V 5 bases and J 0 bases, with 16 bases left between them. The CDR3 totals 17 residues. Germline CDR1 is KGHDR and CDR2 is SFDVKD.

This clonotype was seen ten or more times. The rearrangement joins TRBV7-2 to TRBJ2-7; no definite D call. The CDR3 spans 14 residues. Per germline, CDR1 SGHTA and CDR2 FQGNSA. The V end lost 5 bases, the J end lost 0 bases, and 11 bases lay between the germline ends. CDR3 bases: TGTGCCAGCAGCCCTCTCAGGAGCTCCTACGAGCAGTACTTC. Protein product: CASSPLRSSYEQYF.

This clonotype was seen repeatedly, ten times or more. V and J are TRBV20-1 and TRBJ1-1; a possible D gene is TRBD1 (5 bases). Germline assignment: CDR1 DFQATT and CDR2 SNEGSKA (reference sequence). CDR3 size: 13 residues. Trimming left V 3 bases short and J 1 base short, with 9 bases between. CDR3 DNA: TGCAGTGCTAGCGAGGACACGAACACTGAAGCTTTCTTT. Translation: CSASEDTNTEAFF.

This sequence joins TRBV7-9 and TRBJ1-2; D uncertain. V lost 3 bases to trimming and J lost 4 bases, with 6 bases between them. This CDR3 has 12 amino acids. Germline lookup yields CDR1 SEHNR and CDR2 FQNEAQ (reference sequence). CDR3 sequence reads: CASSLTTYGYTF. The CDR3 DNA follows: TGTGCCAGCAGCTTGACAACCTATGGCTACACCTTC. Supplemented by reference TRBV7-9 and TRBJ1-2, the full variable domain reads DTGVSQNPRHKITKRGQNVTFRCDPISEHNRLYWYRQTLGQGPEFLTYFQNEAQLEKSRLLSDRFSAERPKGSFSTLEIQRTEQGDSAMYLCASSLTTYGYTFGSGTRLTVV.

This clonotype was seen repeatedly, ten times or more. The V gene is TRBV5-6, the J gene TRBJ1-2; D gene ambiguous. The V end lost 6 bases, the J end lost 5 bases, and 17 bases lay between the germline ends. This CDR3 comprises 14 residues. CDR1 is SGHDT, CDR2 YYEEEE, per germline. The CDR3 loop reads CASKPTWPGYGYTF. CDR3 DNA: TGTGCCAGCAAACCCACATGGCCGGGGTATGGCTACACCTTC.

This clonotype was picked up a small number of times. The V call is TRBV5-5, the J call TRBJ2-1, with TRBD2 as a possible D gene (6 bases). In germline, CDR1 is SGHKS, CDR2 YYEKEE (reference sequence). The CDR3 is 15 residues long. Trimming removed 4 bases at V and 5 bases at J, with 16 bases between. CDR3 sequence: CASSVSGTEHNEQFF. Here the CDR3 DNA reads TGTGCCAGCAGCGTCTCCGGGACTGAGCACAATGAGCAGTTCTTC.

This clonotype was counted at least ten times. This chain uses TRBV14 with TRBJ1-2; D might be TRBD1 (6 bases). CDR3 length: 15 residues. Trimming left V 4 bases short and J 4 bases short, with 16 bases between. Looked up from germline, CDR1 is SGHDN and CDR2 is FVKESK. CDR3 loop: CASSLRHSRGYGYTF. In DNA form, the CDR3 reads TGTGCCAGCAGCCTCCGACACTCCAGGGGCTATGGCTACACCTTC.

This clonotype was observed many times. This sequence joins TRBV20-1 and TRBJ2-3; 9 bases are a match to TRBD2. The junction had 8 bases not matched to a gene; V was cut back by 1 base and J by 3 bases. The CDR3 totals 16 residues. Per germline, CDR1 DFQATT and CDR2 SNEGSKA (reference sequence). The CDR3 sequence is CSARVLAGSSTDTQYF. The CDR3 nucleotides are TGCAGTGCTAGAGTTCTAGCGGGGAGTAGTACAGATACGCAGTATTTT.

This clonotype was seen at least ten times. For the CDR3, the DNA is TGTGCCAGCAGTTTATCAGGCTCCCGGGGGCGACGGCACACTGAAGCTTTCTTT. Its translation is CASSLSGSRGRRHTEAFF. The chain is built from TRBV27 and TRBJ1-1; tentative D call: TRBD1 (6 bases). The CDR3 consists of 18 residues. CDR1 is MNHEY, CDR2 SMNVEV, per germline (reference sequence). V was cut by 0 bases and J by 3 bases, with 20 bases left in between.

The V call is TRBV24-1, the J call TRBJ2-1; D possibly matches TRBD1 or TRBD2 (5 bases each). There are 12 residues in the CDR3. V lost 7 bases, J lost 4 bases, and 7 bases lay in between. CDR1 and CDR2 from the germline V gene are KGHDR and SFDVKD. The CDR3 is CATRGPYNEQFF. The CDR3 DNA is TGTGCCACCAGGGGACCATACAATGAGCAGTTCTTC.

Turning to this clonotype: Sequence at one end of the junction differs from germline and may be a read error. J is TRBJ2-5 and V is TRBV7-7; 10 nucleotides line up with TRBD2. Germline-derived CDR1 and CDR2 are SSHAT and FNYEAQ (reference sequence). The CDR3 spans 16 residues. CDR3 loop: CASSLGLLAGQETQYF. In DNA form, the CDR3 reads TGTGCTAGCAGCTTAGGCCTACTAGCGGGGCAAGAGACCCAGTACTTC.

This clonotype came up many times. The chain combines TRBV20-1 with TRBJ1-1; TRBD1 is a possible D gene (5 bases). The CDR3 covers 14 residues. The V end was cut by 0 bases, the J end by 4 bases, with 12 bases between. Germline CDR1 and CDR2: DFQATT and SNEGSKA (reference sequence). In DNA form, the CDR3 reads TGCAGTGCTAGAGATTCGGGGGGGAGCACTGAAGCTTTCTTT. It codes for CSARDSGGSTEAFF.

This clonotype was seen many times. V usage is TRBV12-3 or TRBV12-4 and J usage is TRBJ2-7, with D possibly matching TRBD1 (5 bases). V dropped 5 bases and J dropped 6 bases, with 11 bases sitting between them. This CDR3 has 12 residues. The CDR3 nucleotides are TGTGCCAGCAGTCACAGGTTTGGCGAGCAGTACTTC. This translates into CASSHRFGEQYF.